These T cell receptor beta chains were read from a single sample in a study of graft-versus-host responses after intestinal transplantation. Data came from immunoSEQ multiplex PCR; TCRdb stores just in-frame clones and leaves some out. The sample consists of 90,000 to 130,000 clones, 85% to 95% of them appearing once. Their cognate antigens are unknown. The sequenced sample was unstimulated CD4+ T cells sorted from spleen or lymph node cells, obtained before transplant. These receptor sequences come from a human donor who was the organ donor for an intestinal transplant. Each CDR3 is given with its conserved first and last residue. D genes are given only for firm matches. Size is omitted from some rows. Given values are once, few, many or a class for expanded clones.

-,TRBD1,TRBJ2-7,TRBV5-1,TGCGCCAGCAGCTTGGCCTCGGGGACAGGGTACTACGAGCAGTACTTC,CASSLASGTGYYEQYF
-,TRBD1,TRBJ2-7,TRBV7-6,TGTGCCAGCAGCTCCAGGACAGGGAGCTACGAGCAGTACTTC,CASSSRTGSYEQYF
-,-,TRBJ2-3,TRBV2,TGTGCCAGCAGTGAAGCTGGGGGACTCTACACAGATACGCAGTATTTT,CASSEAGGLYTDTQYF
-,-,TRBJ2-5,TRBV4-3,TGCGCCAGCAGCCAAGAGTTAATGGAGACCCAGTACTTC,CASSQELMETQYF
-,-,TRBJ2-5,TRBV7-2,TGTGCCAGCAGCCGCGGGTTAGGAGAGACCCAGTACTTC,CASSRGLGETQYF
-,-,TRBJ2-6,TRBV6-6,TGTGCCAGCAGTTACGACAGCTCTGGGGCCAACGTCCTGACTTTC,CASSYDSSGANVLTF
-,TRBD1,TRBJ2-2,TRBV5-4,TGTGCCAGCCAGGCAGGACAGGGCGGGGAGCTGTTTTTT,CASQAGQGGELFF
-,-,TRBJ1-1,TRBV6-5,TGTGCCAGCAGCCGGGGCGGTTTGAACACTGAAGCTTTCTTT,CASSRGGLNTEAFF
once,TRBD1,TRBJ1-2,TRBV4-1,TGCGCCAGCAGCCAAGATGGGGACAGAGCCTATGGCTACACCTTC,CASSQDGDRAYGYTF
-,-,TRBJ1-1,TRBV5-6,TGTGCCAGCAGCTTGGATTGGGCGTTGAACACTGAAGCTTTCTTT,CASSLDWALNTEAFF
-,TRBD2,TRBJ2-1,TRBV5-1,TGCGCCAGCAGCCGGGGACTAGTCGACAACAATGAGCAGTTCTTC,CASSRGLVDNNEQFF
-,TRBD2,TRBJ2-5,TRBV30,TGTGCCTGGAGTAGGGGACTAGCGCCCCAAGAGACCCAGTACTTC,CAWSRGLAPQETQYF
once,-,TRBJ2-1,TRBV11-2,TGTGCCAGCAGCTCCTCGGGGGCAGGGGCTGGCGGCCTCTACAATGAGCAGTTCTTC,CASSSSGAGAGGLYNEQFF
-,-,TRBJ2-2,TRBV7-2,TGTGCCAGCAGCTTAGGCGGGCAAAACACCGGGGAGCTGTTTTTT,CASSLGGQNTGELFF
-,-,TRBJ2-7,TRBV19,TGTGCCAGTAGTATCGGGCAGGGGGGATTCTACGAGCAGTACTTC,CASSIGQGGFYEQYF
-,TRBD2,TRBJ2-1,TRBV19,TGTGCCAGTAGTATCGGGACTAGCTCCGTCGGTGAGCAGTTCTTC,CASSIGTSSVGEQFF
-,-,TRBJ1-2,TRBV6-1,TGTGCCAGCAGTGAACCCGGCCATCGGAATGGCTACACCTTC,CASSEPGHRNGYTF
-,-,TRBJ2-5,TRBV30,TGTGCCTGGAGGGGGTGGGTGGAGACCCAGTACTTC,CAWRGWVETQYF
-,-,TRBJ2-7,TRBV6-6,TGTGCCAGCACCTCCCCGTTTATCTCCTACGAGCAGTACTTC,CASTSPFISYEQYF
-,-,TRBJ2-3,TRBV5-1,TGCGCCAGCAGCGATAGGACGATGAGCACAGATACGCAGTATTTT,CASSDRTMSTDTQYF
-,-,TRBJ2-5,TRBV20-1,TGCAGTGCTAGTAAGGGGACCCAGTACTTC,CSASKGTQYF
-,-,TRBJ1-5,TRBV27,TGTGCCAGCAAGCTAACAGGCACCCATAGCAATCAGCCCCAGCATTTT,CASKLTGTHSNQPQHF
-,-,TRBJ2-2,TRBV2,TGTGCCAGCAGTGAAGGGTACACCGGGGAGCTGTTTTTT,CASSEGYTGELFF
once,-,TRBJ1-2,TRBV27,TGTGCCAGCGGGACTGGGGGCCGCTATAATGGCTACACCTTC,CASGTGGRYNGYTF
-,TRBD2,TRBJ2-1,TRBV14,TGTGCCAGCAGCCAAGCTAGCGGGAGGAATGAGCAGTTCTTC,CASSQASGRNEQFF
-,TRBD1,TRBJ2-2,TRBV5-4,TGTGCCAGCAGCTTGGAGCCACGGACAGGGGTCGCGAACACCGGGGAGCTGTTTTTT,CASSLEPRTGVANTGELFF
-,-,TRBJ1-4,TRBV4-1,TGCGCCAGCAGCCAAGACAATCGGCAGTTTAATGAAAAACTGTTTTTT,CASSQDNRQFNEKLFF
-,-,TRBJ2-3,TRBV19,TGTGCCAGTAGTGGGGCTAGCACAGATACGCAGTATTTT,CASSGASTDTQYF
-,TRBD2,TRBJ2-7,TRBV28,TGTGCCAGCACTGAAGGCCTAGCGGGGGCCTACGAGCAGTACTTC,CASTEGLAGAYEQYF
-,-,TRBJ1-2,TRBV7-9,TGTGCCGTCGGACAGACTCAAAACTATGGCTACACCTTC,CAVGQTQNYGYTF
once,TRBD2,TRBJ2-3,TRBV7-2,TGTGCCAGCAGCTTAGTACTCGGGAGGAGGAGCACAGATACGCAGTATTTT,CASSLVLGRRSTDTQYF
-,TRBD1,TRBJ2-6,TRBV28,TGTGCCAGCGGAACAGGGGGCCAACTATTCAACTCTGGGGCCAACGTCCTGACTTTC,CASGTGGQLFNSGANVLTF
-,-,TRBJ2-3,TRBV28,TGTGCCAGCAGTTTTGGCGGCACAGATACGCAGTATTTT,CASSFGGTDTQYF
-,-,TRBJ2-1,TRBV18,TGTGCCAGCTCACCATACCTAGCTCCCAATGAGCAGTTCTTC,CASSPYLAPNEQFF
-,TRBD1,TRBJ2-6,TRBV19,TGTGCCAGTCGACCTTCAGGGGGTCCGCTTCGCTCTGGGGCCAACGTCCTGACTTTC,CASRPSGGPLRSGANVLTF
-,TRBD1,TRBJ2-7,TRBV6-1,TGTGCCAGCAGGGAAGGACAGGGTACTCCCTACGAGCAGTACTTC,CASREGQGTPYEQYF
-,-,TRBJ1-1,TRBV7-2,TGTGCCAGCAGCTTAGGGACATTCACTGAAGCTTTCTTT,CASSLGTFTEAFF
-,TRBD1,TRBJ1-2,TRBV10-2,TGCGCCAGCGGACAGGGCCATAACTATGGCTACACCTTC,CASGQGHNYGYTF
-,-,TRBJ1-2,TRBV29-1,TGCAGCACTGAGGTTCCCCAGGTCGGGAAAGGCTACACCTTC,CSTEVPQVGKGYTF